The 21 T cell receptor beta chains below were found in one sample sequenced in a study of graft-versus-host responses after intestinal transplantation. No antigen has been assigned to these receptors. Clones were sequenced by immunoSEQ multiplex PCR, and TCRdb holds only the in-frame ones, with some missing. The data hold some 70,000 clones, with over 75% observed a single time. The material sequenced was unstimulated CD8+ T cells sorted from spleen or lymph node cells, taken before transplant. These receptors all come from a human donor who was the organ donor for an intestinal transplant.

This clone was seen a single time. The CDR3 protein is CASSVEGGGWDEQFF. The CDR3 coding sequence is TGTGCCAGCAGCGTAGAGGGGGGTGGTTGGGATGAGCAGTTCTTC. V usage is TRBV9 and J usage is TRBJ2-1, with D perhaps matching TRBD1 or TRBD2 (6 bases each). This CDR3 contains 15 residues. Germline CDR1 reads SGDLS; CDR2 reads YYNGEE. V gave up 0 bases and J gave up 8 bases, with 15 bases separating them.

V usage is TRBV7-9 and J usage is TRBJ1-5; weak D call: TRBD1 (5 bases). With 5 bases removed from V and 0 bases from J, the gap between germline ends came to 11 bases. This CDR3 has 15 residues. Germline-derived CDR1 and CDR2 are SEHNR and FQNEAQ (reference sequence). The CDR3, as DNA: TGTGCCAGCAGCATGGGGGGGAATAGCAATCAGCCCCAGCATTTT. Translating gives CASSMGGNSNQPQHF.

DNA for the CDR3: TGCGCCAGCAGCTTGGGCAGGAACGAGCAGTACTTC. This gives the protein CASSLGRNEQYF. This rearrangement joins TRBV5-1 to TRBJ2-7; unclear D gene. The ends were cut back, 0 bases at V and 5 bases at J, with 6 bases in the middle. The CDR3 is 12 amino acids. Germline-derived CDR1 and CDR2 are SGHRS and YFSETQ. The complete variable domain, with remaining parts taken from reference TRBV5-1 and TRBJ2-7, reads KAGVTQTPRYLIKTRGQQVTLSCSPISGHRSVSWYQQTPGQGLQFLFEYFSETQRNKGNFPGRFSGRQFSNSRSEMNVSTLELGDSALYLCASSLGRNEQYFGPGTRLTVT.

The chain uses TRBV27 and TRBJ2-7; D is perhaps TRBD1 (8 bases). The CDR3 extends over 16 amino acids. The V gene's germline CDR1 is MNHEY and CDR2 SMNVEV (reference sequence). V gave up 1 base and J gave up 2 bases, with 15 bases separating them. The CDR3 DNA is TGTGCCAGCAGTTTATTAAACAGGGGGGGTACCTACGAGCAGTACTTC. Residues: CASSLLNRGGTYEQYF.

The chain uses TRBV6-1 and TRBJ2-7, with a tentative D call TRBD1 (5 bases). The germline V gene has CDR1 MNHNS and CDR2 SASEGT. The CDR3 has 14 amino acids. Deletions cut 3 bases from V and 0 bases from J, with 9 bases between. The CDR3 DNA sequence: TGTGCCAGCAGTGAGGGTGGGGCCTCCTACGAGCAGTACTTC. Translating gives CASSEGGASYEQYF.

The chain is built from TRBV4-2 and TRBJ1-6, with a possible D match to TRBD1 (5 bases). Trimming removed 0 bases from V and 7 bases from J, with 10 bases in between. Germline V CDR1 and CDR2: LGHNA, YNFKEQ. The CDR3 is made up of 15 amino acids. The CDR3, as DNA: TGTGCCAGCAGCCAAGATCGGGACTGGAATTCACCCCTCCACTTT. It translates to CASSQDRDWNSPLHF.

V usage is TRBV14 and J usage is TRBJ1-1; no clear D gene. The V end lost 3 bases, the J end lost 11 bases, and 16 bases lay between the germline ends. This CDR3 contains 13 residues. Germline CDR1 is SGHDN and CDR2 is FVKESK. The CDR3, as DNA: TGTGCCAGCAGCCACCTCGGGATCGGGTTGGCTTTCTTT. Its protein is CASSHLGIGLAFF.

This rearrangement joins TRBV30 to TRBJ2-3; a possible D gene is TRBD1 (5 bases). The CDR3 contains 16 residues. V was cut by 3 bases and J by 2 bases, with 18 bases left in between. Germline loops: CDR1 GTSNPN, CDR2 SVGIG (reference sequence). The CDR3, as DNA: TGTGCCTGGAGGGATGTCAGGGTTATACTCACAGATACGCAGTATTTT. It yields the protein CAWRDVRVILTDTQYF. The full variable domain, in which reference TRBV30 and TRBJ2-3 provide the parts outside the CDR3, is SQTIHQWPATLVQPVGSPLSLECTVEGTSNPNLYWYRQAAGRGLQLLFYSVGIGQISSEVPQNLSASRPQDRQFILSSKKLLLSDSGFYLCAWRDVRVILTDTQYFGPGTRLTVL.

The table lists this clone with a count of one. The chain has TRBV27 and TRBJ1-1; 10 nucleotides match TRBD1. CDR1 is MNHEY, CDR2 SMNVEV, per germline (reference sequence). The CDR3 has 14 residues. Trimming took 9 bases from V and 3 from J; bases not matched to a gene: 7. This CDR3 is CASKPGQGYTEAFF. CDR3 nucleotides: TGTGCCAGTAAACCGGGACAGGGGTACACTGAAGCTTTCTTT.

CDR3 region: CASSHPSWPGQSNVLTF. The CDR3 bases are TGTGCCAGCAGCCACCCTTCTTGGCCGGGACAGTCTAACGTCCTGACTTTC. The chain recombines TRBV14 with TRBJ2-6, with 7 bases lining up with TRBD1. Germline V CDR1 and CDR2: SGHDN, FVKESK. V trimming: 3 bases; J trimming: 10 bases; junction bases outside the gene matches: 15. The length of the CDR3 is 17 residues.

The chain has TRBV5-1 and TRBJ1-1, with unresolved D. The length of the CDR3 is 14 residues. Germline V gene data show CDR1 as SGHRS and CDR2 as YFSETQ. Trimming removed 1 base from V and 1 base from J, with 8 bases in between. Written as DNA, the CDR3 is TGCGCCAGCAGCTTGTTATCGGAGAACACTGAAGCTTTCTTT. Protein product: CASSLLSENTEAFF.

This clone was picked up a small number of times. The chain carries TRBV6-1 and TRBJ1-6; D remains ambiguous. The V end was cut by 0 bases, the J end by 9 bases, with 12 bases between. This CDR3 comprises 15 residues. Germline CDR1 reads MNHNS; CDR2 reads SASEGT. In DNA, the CDR3 is TGTGCCAGCAGTGAAGCAGGGAGGCTTCGTTCACCCCTCCACTTT. Protein sequence: CASSEAGRLRSPLHF.

The chain uses TRBV4-1 and TRBJ1-2, with TRBD1 as a possible D gene (5 bases). V was pared by 1 base and J by 7 bases, with 22 bases between. Germline V lookup: CDR1 MGHRA, CDR2 YSYEKL. CDR3 length equals 17 residues. CDR3 residues: CASSQGAGLDDSGGYTF. The CDR3 nucleotides read TGCGCCAGCAGCCAAGGGGCAGGGTTAGATGATTCGGGTGGCTACACCTTC.

The chain carries TRBV10-3 and TRBJ1-2, with TRBD1 matching over 9 bases. V was clipped by 3 bases and J by 2 bases; unmatched bases: 1. The CDR3 is 14 amino acids. Per the germline V gene, CDR1 is ENHRY and CDR2 is SYGVKD. This chain's CDR3 is CAISDDRGNYGYTF. The CDR3 DNA is TGTGCCATCAGTGACGACAGGGGGAACTATGGCTACACCTTC.

The chain recombines TRBV10-1 with TRBJ2-5; maybe TRBD2 (5 bases). Trimming took off 8 bases at V and 3 bases at J, with 13 bases between the two ends. CDR3 length equals 13 residues. Germline V gene sequence: CDR1 WNHNN, CDR2 SYGVQD (reference sequence). The CDR3 coding sequence is TGCGCCAGCTCGCCCGTCGGGGAAGAGACCCAGTACTTC. The encoded protein is CASSPVGEETQYF.

The rearrangement joins TRBV30 to TRBJ1-4; TRBD1 is a possible D gene (6 bases). V was cut by 3 bases and J by 3 bases, with 26 bases left in between. Germline CDR1 reads GTSNPN; CDR2 reads SVGIG (reference sequence). CDR3 size: 19 residues. The CDR3 sequence is CAWRDGGRTDLPANEKLFF. The DNA for the CDR3 is TGTGCCTGGAGGGATGGGGGCAGGACCGACTTGCCGGCTAATGAAAAACTGTTTTTT.

The chain carries TRBV5-6 and TRBJ1-4, with a weak D call TRBD1 (6 bases). Trimming removed 2 bases at V and 11 bases at J, with 16 bases between. The CDR3 extends over 14 amino acids. Germline CDR1 and CDR2: SGHDT and YYEEEE. The CDR3, as DNA: TGTGCCAGCAGCTTTGGTTCAGGGGTAGGGAAACTGTTTTTT. This encodes CASSFGSGVGKLFF. The complete variable domain, with remaining parts taken from reference TRBV5-6 and TRBJ1-4, reads DAGVTQSPTHLIKTRGQQVTLRCSPKSGHDTVSWYQQALGQGPQFIFQYYEEEERQRGNFPDRFSGHQFPNYSSELNVNALLLGDSALYLCASSFGSGVGKLFFGSGTQLSVL.

This rearrangement joins TRBV14 to TRBJ2-7; TRBD2 is a possible D gene (5 bases). V lost 0 bases and J 1 base, leaving 10 bases between the germline ends. This CDR3 region has 15 residues. CDR1 is SGHDN and CDR2 is FVKESK in the germline V gene. This chain's CDR3 is CASSQDEGISYEQYF. CDR3 sequence (DNA): TGTGCCAGCAGCCAAGACGAGGGTATATCCTACGAGCAGTACTTC.

The J gene is TRBJ2-7, the V gene TRBV28; D gene uncertain. Germline assignment: CDR1 MDHEN and CDR2 SYDVKM. This CDR3 comprises 10 residues. Trimming took 3 bases from V and 5 from J, leaving 2 bases between them. The CDR3 loop is CASSLNEQYF. DNA of the CDR3: TGTGCCAGCAGTTTGAACGAGCAGTACTTC.

The CDR3 sequence: CASSSFQSSYEQYF. The CDR3 DNA reads as TGTGCCAGCAGCTCATTTCAATCTTCCTACGAGCAGTACTTC. V is TRBV11-2 and J is TRBJ2-7; no clear D gene. The CDR3 covers 14 residues. Trimming pared 4 bases from V and 1 base from J, leaving 11 bases between. The V gene's germline CDR1 is SGHAT and CDR2 FQNNGV.

The chain joins TRBV4-1 to TRBJ2-7; 16 nucleotides match TRBD2. This CDR3 comprises 15 residues. V shed 4 bases and J 9 bases; nucleotides not matched to a gene: 6. Germline V gives CDR1 MGHRA, CDR2 YSYEKL. DNA for the CDR3: TGCGCCAGCAGCCTGGGGACTAGCGGGGGGGCCGCGCAGTACTTC. It encodes CASSLGTSGGAAQYF.